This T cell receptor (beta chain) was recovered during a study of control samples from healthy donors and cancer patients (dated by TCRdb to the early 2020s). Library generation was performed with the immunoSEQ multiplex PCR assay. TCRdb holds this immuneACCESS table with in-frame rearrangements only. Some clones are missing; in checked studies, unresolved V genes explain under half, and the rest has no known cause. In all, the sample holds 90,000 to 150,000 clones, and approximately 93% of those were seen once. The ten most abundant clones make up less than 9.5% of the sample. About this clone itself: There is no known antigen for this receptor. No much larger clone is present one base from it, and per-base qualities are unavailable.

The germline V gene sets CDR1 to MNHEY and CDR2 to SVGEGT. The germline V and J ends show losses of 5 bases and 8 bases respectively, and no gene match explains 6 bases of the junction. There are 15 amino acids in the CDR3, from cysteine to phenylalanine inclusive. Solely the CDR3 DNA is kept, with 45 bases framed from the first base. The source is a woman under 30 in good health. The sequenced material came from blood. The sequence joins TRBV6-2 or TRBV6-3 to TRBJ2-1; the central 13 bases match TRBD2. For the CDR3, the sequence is CASSQLAGGSHEQFF. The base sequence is TGTGCCAGCAGTCAACTAGCGGGGGGGTCCCATGAGCAGTTCTTC.